This T cell receptor beta chain was identified in a study of blood T cell repertoires in COVID-19. The overall study: From the United States, Italy and Spain came samples of acute and convalescent COVID-19. PBMCs, B-cell-depleted T cells, or T cells were the source of the cDNA or gDNA that made up the material.

Source study methods: Researchers report that nucleated cell counts were estimated from reference gene primer amplification. Method: immunoSEQ multiplex PCR; TCRdb's copy keeps in-frame clones and lacks some. The V and J calls and the clone size are those of that table, but D and trimming were determined from the DNA. This sample yields tens of thousands of clones, of which 70% to 90% are seen a single time; 7% to 9% belongs to the top ten. Germline assignment: CDR1 GTSNPN and CDR2 SVGIG (reference sequence). The V end was cut by 5 bases, the J end by 8 bases, with 15 bases between. The CDR3 has 12 residues.

The material sequenced was peripheral blood. The chain couples TRBV30 to TRBJ1-2, with D perhaps matching TRBD1 (6 bases). This TCR was recovered from a woman aged 70-85 years with active COVID-19. CDR3 DNA: TGTGCCTGGTCGACAGGAGTAGGCGGCTACACCTTC. This encodes CAWSTGVGGYTF. The whole variable domain, filled in from reference TRBV30 and TRBJ1-2, reads SQTIHQWPATLVQPVGSPLSLECTVEGTSNPNLYWYRQAAGRGLQLLFYSVGIGQISSEVPQNLSASRPQDRQFILSSKKLLLSDSGFYLCAWSTGVGGYTFGSGTRLTVV.